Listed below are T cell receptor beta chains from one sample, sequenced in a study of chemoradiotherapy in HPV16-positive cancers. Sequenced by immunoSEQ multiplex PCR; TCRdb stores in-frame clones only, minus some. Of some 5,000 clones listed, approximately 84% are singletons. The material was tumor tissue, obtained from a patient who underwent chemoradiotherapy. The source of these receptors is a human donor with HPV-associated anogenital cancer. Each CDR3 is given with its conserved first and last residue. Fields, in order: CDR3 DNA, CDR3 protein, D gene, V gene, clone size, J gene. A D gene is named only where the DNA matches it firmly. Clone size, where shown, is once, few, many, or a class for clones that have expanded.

TGTGCCTGGAGTGGACAGGGGGACACTGAAGCTTTCTTT	CAWSGQGDTEAFF	TRBD1	TRBV30	.	TRBJ1-1
TGTGCCAGCAGCCCTAGCTCGGACAGATGGGAGACCCAGTACTTC	CASSPSSDRWETQYF	.	TRBV7-2	.	TRBJ2-5
TGTGCCAGCAGTGGGGACAGGTGGAGCAATCAGCCCCAGCATTTT	CASSGDRWSNQPQHF	TRBD1	TRBV6-1	few	TRBJ1-5
TGTGCCAGCAGTTACACCCTTAGGACCGAAAAACTGTTTTTT	CASSYTLRTEKLFF	.	TRBV6-8	.	TRBJ1-4
TGTGCCAGCAGTAGACCTTCGACAGTTCGAGACTATGGCTACACCTTC	CASSRPSTVRDYGYTF	.	TRBV6-6	few	TRBJ1-2
TGTGCCAGCAGTTATTTACGGGGGCCTAATGAAAAACTGTTTTTT	CASSYLRGPNEKLFF	.	TRBV6-5	.	TRBJ1-4
TGTGCCAGCAGCCTTGGCCCCTCGGGCGAGCAGTACTTC	CASSLGPSGEQYF	.	TRBV14	few	TRBJ2-7
TGCGCCAGCAGCTCGGACAGGTTTCGCAATGAGCAGTTCTTC	CASSSDRFRNEQFF	TRBD1	TRBV5-1	.	TRBJ2-1
TGTGCCAGCAGTGAATGGGCTAGCGGCCCTTACAATGAGCAGTTCTTC	CASSEWASGPYNEQFF	TRBD2	TRBV2	.	TRBJ2-1
TGTGCCAGCAGCACAGGGACTCATGCCGGGGAGCTGTTTTTT	CASSTGTHAGELFF	.	TRBV7-2	.	TRBJ2-2
TGTGCCAGCAGTTTCCAGGGAGGGTCGTACGAGCAGTACTTC	CASSFQGGSYEQYF	TRBD2	TRBV28	.	TRBJ2-7
TGTGCCAGTAGTATCGGGTTTCGCGGCAATCAGCCCCAGCATTTT	CASSIGFRGNQPQHF	.	TRBV19	.	TRBJ1-5
TGTGCCAGCAGTTTGTATTCAGGGGACACTGAAGCTTTCTTT	CASSLYSGDTEAFF	.	TRBV7-9	.	TRBJ1-1
TGTGCCAGCAGCGTAGGAGGTACAGGGGGTGGCACTGAAGCTTTCTTT	CASSVGGTGGGTEAFF	TRBD1	TRBV9	few	TRBJ1-1
TGCGCCAGCAGCCAGGAAACTCGAAGGGGGGTTGAGCAGTTCTTC	CASSQETRRGVEQFF	.	TRBV4-1	.	TRBJ2-1
TGTGCCAGCAGCCGGACCCCGGGACTAGCGGGAGGCAGCACCGGGGAGCTGTTTTTT	CASSRTPGLAGGSTGELFF	TRBD2	TRBV7-3	.	TRBJ2-2
TGCGCCAGCAGGGTTATCAATGAGCAGTTCTTC	CASRVINEQFF	.	TRBV5-1	.	TRBJ2-1
TGTGCCAGTAGTATGGTGGGTAATGAAAAACTGTTTTTT	CASSMVGNEKLFF	.	TRBV19	.	TRBJ1-4
TGTGCCAGCAGCGTAGGTGAGCCACGTGACATTCAGTACTTC	CASSVGEPRDIQYF	.	TRBV9	.	TRBJ2-4
TGTGCCAGCACCCCACAGGGGAGGGTTGAAAAACTGTTTTTT	CASTPQGRVEKLFF	TRBD1	TRBV6-1	.	TRBJ1-4
TGCGCCAGCAGTGGAATGCGGGGTCTACGGCAGCCCCAGCATTTT	CASSGMRGLRQPQHF	.	TRBV10-2	.	TRBJ1-5
TGTGCCAGCAGCTTGTCCGGGACAGGGCCTTACTATGGCTACACCTTC	CASSLSGTGPYYGYTF	TRBD1	TRBV5-5	.	TRBJ1-2
TGTGCCAGCAGCGTATCATGGGGTAATATCAATGAGCAGTTCTTC	CASSVSWGNINEQFF	.	TRBV9	once	TRBJ2-1
TGTGCCAGCACCCGGACAGGGTTTAGCACAGATACGCAGTATTTT	CASTRTGFSTDTQYF	TRBD1	TRBV7-3	.	TRBJ2-3
TGTGCCAGCAGGGACAGACCAGATACGCAGTATTTT	CASRDRPDTQYF	.	TRBV6-5	.	TRBJ2-3
TGCGCCAGCAGCTTGGAGGGAAGACTAGCGGGGGGCACAGATACGCAGTATTTT	CASSLEGRLAGGTDTQYF	TRBD2	TRBV5-1	.	TRBJ2-3
TGTGCCAGCAGCTCCCACAGGGGTTTTAACACTGAAGCTTTCTTT	CASSSHRGFNTEAFF	TRBD1	TRBV13	.	TRBJ1-1
TGTGCCAGCAGCCCTCGACAGGGGGCCAGCTCCTACAATGAGCAGTTCTTC	CASSPRQGASSYNEQFF	TRBD1	TRBV9	.	TRBJ2-1
TGTGCCAGCAGGAAGACACTAGCTGGTGGGGGCACCGGGGAGCTGTTTTTT	CASRKTLAGGGTGELFF	.	TRBV28	.	TRBJ2-2
TGTGCCAGCTCCCAGGACAGGGTGAACGGCTACACCTTC	CASSQDRVNGYTF	TRBD1	TRBV6-5	.	TRBJ1-2
TGTGCCAGCAGTGCCGACAGCGCATCTGGAAACACCATATATTTT	CASSADSASGNTIYF	.	TRBV2	few	TRBJ1-3
TGTGCCATCAGTGAAACAGAGGTCGGAGCTTTCTTT	CAISETEVGAFF	.	TRBV10-3	.	TRBJ1-1
TGTGCCAGCAGGCAAGCGTCCACAGATACGCAGTATTTT	CASRQASTDTQYF	.	TRBV28	.	TRBJ2-3
TGTGCCAGCAGCTTCTGGGCGGGCAGGGACGAGCAGTACTTC	CASSFWAGRDEQYF	.	TRBV7-9	few	TRBJ2-7
TGTGCCAGCAGTATAGCCACACAGGGGGCGGGAACTGAAGCTTTCTTT	CASSIATQGAGTEAFF	TRBD1	TRBV19	.	TRBJ1-1
TGTGCCAGTAGTTTCCCGGTGCGGGACAGCTACACCGGGGAGCTGTTTTTT	CASSFPVRDSYTGELFF	.	TRBV19	.	TRBJ2-2
TGTGCCAGCAGCTTGGAATCCCCGAACACTGAAGCTTTCTTT	CASSLESPNTEAFF	.	TRBV11-2	.	TRBJ1-1
TGTGCCAGCGCCTCGGGGGGGGCCAGGGATACGCAGTATTTT	CASASGGARDTQYF	TRBD2	TRBV7-7	.	TRBJ2-3
TGTGCCAGCTCCAGACTTGGGGCGGGGGAGCAGTACTTC	CASSRLGAGEQYF	.	TRBV5-4	.	TRBJ2-7
TGTGCCAGCACCGCACAGGCCTCCAGCTATGGCTACACCTTC	CASTAQASSYGYTF	.	TRBV28	.	TRBJ1-2
TGTGCCAGCTCACCTTCGGGGGGCAATCAGCCCCAGCATTTT	CASSPSGGNQPQHF	.	TRBV18	few	TRBJ1-5
TGTGCCAGCAGTTCGAATGGCTACACCTTC	CASSSNGYTF	.	TRBV28	.	TRBJ1-2
TGTGCCTGGAGTGCCGTTTCACCCCTCCACTTT	CAWSAVSPLHF	.	TRBV30	.	TRBJ1-6
TGTGCCAGCAGTGCTTTAGCAGGGGGCGACTACGAGCAGTACTTC	CASSALAGGDYEQYF	TRBD1	TRBV6-1	.	TRBJ2-7
TGTGCCAGCAGTTACTCGGCAGGGTCGAGAGAAAAACTGTTTTTT	CASSYSAGSREKLFF	.	TRBV6-6	.	TRBJ1-4
TGCGCCAGCAGTGTACTCCAGTCAGATACGCAGTATTTT	CASSVLQSDTQYF	.	TRBV10-1	.	TRBJ2-3
TGCGCCAGCAGCGACAGGGCTAACTATGGCTACACCTTC	CASSDRANYGYTF	TRBD1	TRBV5-1	.	TRBJ1-2
TGTGCCAGCAGTTTCCAGGGGCAGGGTTCACCCCTCCACTTT	CASSFQGQGSPLHF	.	TRBV27	.	TRBJ1-6
TGTGCCTGGAGTGCTACTGTGGGGCTAGAAAAACTGTTTTTT	CAWSATVGLEKLFF	.	TRBV30	.	TRBJ1-4
TGCGCCAGCAGCTTGGATCTCTCTGGGGCCAACGTCCTGACTTTC	CASSLDLSGANVLTF	.	TRBV5-1	.	TRBJ2-6
TGTGCCTGGAGTGTTCGTTCAGGGGGCAGTGAAAAACTGTTTTTT	CAWSVRSGGSEKLFF	TRBD1	TRBV30	.	TRBJ1-4
TGTGCCAGCAGCCCAATCTCTGCCGGGGAGCTGTTTTTT	CASSPISAGELFF	.	TRBV7-9	few	TRBJ2-2
TGCGCCAGCAGCACGGGACAGCAAGAAGAGACCCAGTACTTC	CASSTGQQEETQYF	TRBD1	TRBV5-1	.	TRBJ2-5
TGTGCCAGCAGCCCCCGACAGGGTGGACTGTTGAACACTGAAGCTTTCTTT	CASSPRQGGLLNTEAFF	TRBD1	TRBV13	.	TRBJ1-1
TGTGCCAGCAGCGCCCCCCCGGGCAGAGGGCATCATGGCTACACCTTC	CASSAPPGRGHHGYTF	.	TRBV21-1	.	TRBJ1-2
TGTGCCAGCAGTTACAGGGTTTTGAACGAGCAGTACTTC	CASSYRVLNEQYF	.	TRBV6-5	.	TRBJ2-7
TGTGCCAGCAGTTACCCGACAGGGGGGGACGAGCAGTACTTC	CASSYPTGGDEQYF	TRBD1	TRBV6-6	.	TRBJ2-7
TGTGCCAGCAGCTTGATAGGCCTAGCGGAGACCCAGTACTTC	CASSLIGLAETQYF	.	TRBV5-4	.	TRBJ2-5
TGTGCCAGCAGCCCGAATAGGGGGGGCCAGAGTGAGCAGTTCTTC	CASSPNRGGQSEQFF	.	TRBV5-4	.	TRBJ2-1
TGTGCCAGCAGCCCCGGGGTAGAGGGACGTGAGCAGTTCTTC	CASSPGVEGREQFF	.	TRBV6-6	few	TRBJ2-1